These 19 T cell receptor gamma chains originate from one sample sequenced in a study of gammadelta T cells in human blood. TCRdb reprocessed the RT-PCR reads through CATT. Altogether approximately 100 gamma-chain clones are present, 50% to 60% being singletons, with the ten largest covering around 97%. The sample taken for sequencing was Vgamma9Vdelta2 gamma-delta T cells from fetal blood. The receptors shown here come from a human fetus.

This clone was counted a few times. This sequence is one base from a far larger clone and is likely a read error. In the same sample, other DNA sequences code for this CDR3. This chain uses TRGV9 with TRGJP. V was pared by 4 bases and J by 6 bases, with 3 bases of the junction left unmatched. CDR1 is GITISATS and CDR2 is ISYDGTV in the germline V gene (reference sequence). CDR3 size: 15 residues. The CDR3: CALWEVELGKKIKVF. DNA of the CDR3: TGTGCCTTGTGGGAAGTAGAGTTGGGCAAAAAAATCAAGGTATTT.

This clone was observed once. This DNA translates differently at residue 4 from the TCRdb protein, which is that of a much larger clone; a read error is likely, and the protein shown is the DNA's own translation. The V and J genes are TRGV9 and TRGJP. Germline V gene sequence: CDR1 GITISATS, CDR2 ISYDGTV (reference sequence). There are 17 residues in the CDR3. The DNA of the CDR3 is TGTGCCTTGCGGGAGTCTGAGCAAGAGTTGGGCAAAAAAATCAAGGTATTT. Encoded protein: CALRESEQELGKKIKVF.

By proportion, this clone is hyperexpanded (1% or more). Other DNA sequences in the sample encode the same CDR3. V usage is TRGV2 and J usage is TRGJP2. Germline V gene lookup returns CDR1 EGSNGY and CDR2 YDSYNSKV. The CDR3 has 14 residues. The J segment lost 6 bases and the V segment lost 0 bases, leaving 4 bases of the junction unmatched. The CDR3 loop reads CATWDGCGDWIKTF. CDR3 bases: TGTGCCACCTGGGACGGGTGTGGTGATTGGATCAAGACGTTT.

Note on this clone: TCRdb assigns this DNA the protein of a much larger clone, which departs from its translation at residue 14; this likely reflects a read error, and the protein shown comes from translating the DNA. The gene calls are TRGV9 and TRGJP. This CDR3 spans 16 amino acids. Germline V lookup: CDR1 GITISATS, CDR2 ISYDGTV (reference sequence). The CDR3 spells CALWEPQELGKKIEVF. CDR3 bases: TGTGCCTTGTGGGAGCCGCAAGAGTTGGGCAAAAAAATCGAGGTATTT.

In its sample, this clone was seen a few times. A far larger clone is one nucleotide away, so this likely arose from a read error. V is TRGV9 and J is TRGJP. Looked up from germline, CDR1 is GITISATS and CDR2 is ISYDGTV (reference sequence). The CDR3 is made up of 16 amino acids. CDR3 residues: CALCEVQELGKKIKVF. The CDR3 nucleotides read TGTGCCTTGTGTGAGGTGCAAGAGTTGGGCAAAAAAATCAAGGTATTT.

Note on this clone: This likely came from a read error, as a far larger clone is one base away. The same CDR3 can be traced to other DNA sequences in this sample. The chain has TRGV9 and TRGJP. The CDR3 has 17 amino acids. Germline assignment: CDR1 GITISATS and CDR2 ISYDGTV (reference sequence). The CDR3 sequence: CALWESEQELGKKIKVF. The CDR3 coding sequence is TGTGCCTTGTGGGAGTCTGAGCAAGAGTTGGGTAAAAAAATCAAGGTATTT.

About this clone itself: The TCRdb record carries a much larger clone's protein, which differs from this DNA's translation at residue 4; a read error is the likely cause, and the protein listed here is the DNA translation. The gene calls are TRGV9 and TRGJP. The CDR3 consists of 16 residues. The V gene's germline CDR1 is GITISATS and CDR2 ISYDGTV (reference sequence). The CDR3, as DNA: TGTGCCTTGTTGGAGCCGCAAGAGTTGGGCAAAAAAATCAAGGTATTT. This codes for CALLEPQELGKKIKVF.

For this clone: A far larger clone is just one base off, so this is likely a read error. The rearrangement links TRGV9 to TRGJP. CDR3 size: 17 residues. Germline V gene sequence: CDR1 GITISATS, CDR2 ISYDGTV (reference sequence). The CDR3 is CALWESEQELGKKNKVF. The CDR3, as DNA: TGTGCCTTGTGGGAGTCTGAGCAAGAGTTGGGCAAAAAAAACAAGGTATTT.

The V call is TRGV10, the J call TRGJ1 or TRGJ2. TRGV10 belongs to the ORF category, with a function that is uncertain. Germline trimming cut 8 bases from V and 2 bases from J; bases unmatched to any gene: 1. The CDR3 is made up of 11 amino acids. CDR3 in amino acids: CAAWDYYKKLF. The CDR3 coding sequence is TGTGCTGCGTGGGATTATTATAAGAAACTCTTT.

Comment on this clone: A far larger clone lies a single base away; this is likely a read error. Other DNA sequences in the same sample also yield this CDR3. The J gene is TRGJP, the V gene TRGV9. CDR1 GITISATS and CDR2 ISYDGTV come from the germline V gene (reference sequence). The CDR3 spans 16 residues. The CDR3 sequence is CALWEAQELGKKIKVF. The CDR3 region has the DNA TGTGCTTTGTGGGAGGCTCAAGAGTTGGGCAAAAAAATCAAGGTATTT.

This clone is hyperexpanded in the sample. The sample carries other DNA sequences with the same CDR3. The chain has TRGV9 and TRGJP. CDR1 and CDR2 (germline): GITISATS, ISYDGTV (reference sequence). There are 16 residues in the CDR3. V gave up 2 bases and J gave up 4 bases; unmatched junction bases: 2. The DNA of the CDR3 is TGTGCCTTGTGGGAGGCTCAAGAGTTGGGCAAAAAAATCAAGGTATTT. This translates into CALWEAQELGKKIKVF.

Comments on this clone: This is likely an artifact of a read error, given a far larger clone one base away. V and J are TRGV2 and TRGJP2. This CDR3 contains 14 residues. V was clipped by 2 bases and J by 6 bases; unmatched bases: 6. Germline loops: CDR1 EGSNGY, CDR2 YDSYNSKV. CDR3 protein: CATWDECGDWIKTF. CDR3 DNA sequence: TGTGCCACCTGGGACGAGTGTGGTGATTGGATCAAGACGTTT.

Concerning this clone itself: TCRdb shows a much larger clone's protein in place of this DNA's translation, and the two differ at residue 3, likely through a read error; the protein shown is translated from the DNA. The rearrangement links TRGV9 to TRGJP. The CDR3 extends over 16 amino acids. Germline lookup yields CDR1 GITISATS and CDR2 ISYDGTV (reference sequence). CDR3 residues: CAVWEAQELGKKIKVF. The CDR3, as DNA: TGTGCCGTGTGGGAGGCTCAAGAGTTGGGCAAAAAAATCAAGGTATTT.

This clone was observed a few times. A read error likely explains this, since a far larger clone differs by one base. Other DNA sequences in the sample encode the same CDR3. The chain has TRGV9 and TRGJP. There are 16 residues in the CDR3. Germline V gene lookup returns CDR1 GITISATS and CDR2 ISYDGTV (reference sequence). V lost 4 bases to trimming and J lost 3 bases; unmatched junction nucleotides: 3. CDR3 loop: CALWEPQELGKKIKVF. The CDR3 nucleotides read TGTGCCTTGTGGGAACCGCAAGAGTTGGGCAAAAAAATCAAGGTATTT.

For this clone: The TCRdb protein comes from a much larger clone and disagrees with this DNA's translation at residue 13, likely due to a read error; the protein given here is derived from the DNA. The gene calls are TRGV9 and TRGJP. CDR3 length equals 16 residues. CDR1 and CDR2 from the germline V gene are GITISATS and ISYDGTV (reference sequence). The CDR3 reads CALWEPQELGKKLKVF. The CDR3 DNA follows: TGTGCCTTGTGGGAGCCGCAAGAGTTGGGCAAAAAACTCAAGGTATTT.

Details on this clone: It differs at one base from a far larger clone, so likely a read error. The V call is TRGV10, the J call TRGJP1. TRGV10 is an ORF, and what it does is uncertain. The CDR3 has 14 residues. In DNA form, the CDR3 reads TGTGCTGTGTGGGATTATACCACTGGTTGGTTCAAGATATTT. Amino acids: CAVWDYTTGWFKIF.

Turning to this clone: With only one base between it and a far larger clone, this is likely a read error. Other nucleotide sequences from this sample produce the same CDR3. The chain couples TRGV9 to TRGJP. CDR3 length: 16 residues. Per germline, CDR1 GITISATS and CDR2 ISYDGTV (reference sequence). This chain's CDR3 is CALWEPQELGKKIKVF. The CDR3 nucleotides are TGTGCCTTGTGGGAGCCGCAAGAGTTGGGAAAAAAAATCAAGGTATTT.

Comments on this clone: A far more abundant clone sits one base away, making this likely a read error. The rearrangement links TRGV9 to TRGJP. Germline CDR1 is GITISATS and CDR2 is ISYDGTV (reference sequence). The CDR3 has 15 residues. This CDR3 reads CALWEVELGKKSKVF. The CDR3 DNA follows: TGTGCCTTGTGGGAGGTAGAGTTGGGCAAAAAAAGCAAGGTATTT.

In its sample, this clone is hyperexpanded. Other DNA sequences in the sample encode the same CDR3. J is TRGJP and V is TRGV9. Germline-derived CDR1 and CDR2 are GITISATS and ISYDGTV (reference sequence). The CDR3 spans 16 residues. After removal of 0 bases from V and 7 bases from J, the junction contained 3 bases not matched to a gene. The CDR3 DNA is TGTGCCTTGTGGGAGGTGCACGAGTTGGGCAAAAAAATCAAGGTATTT. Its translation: CALWEVHELGKKIKVF.